The table lists the clone carrying this TCR beta chain with a few counts. RNA extraction was followed by reverse transcription into cDNA, which acted as the sequencing template. TCRdb's copy holds only in-frame clones and misses some; the assay was immunoSEQ multiplex PCR. The sample holds approximately 180,000 clones, 50% to 70% seen once. The CDR3 spans 14 residues. The V and J ends lost 4 bases and 3 bases respectively, with 15 bases between them. Germline V gene data show CDR1 as SQVTM and CDR2 as ANQGSEA. These data are taken from a study of CD8+ T cells in alopecia areata. Here the sequenced sample was CD4+ T cells sorted from blood, taken at week 0. The J gene is TRBJ2-5, the V gene TRBV29-1; perhaps TRBD2 as D (6 bases). The origin of this receptor is a human donor with alopecia areata. In DNA, the CDR3 is TGCAGCGTTGCTGGGCGACTAGTAGAAGAGACCCAGTACTTC. Amino acids: CSVAGRLVEETQYF.